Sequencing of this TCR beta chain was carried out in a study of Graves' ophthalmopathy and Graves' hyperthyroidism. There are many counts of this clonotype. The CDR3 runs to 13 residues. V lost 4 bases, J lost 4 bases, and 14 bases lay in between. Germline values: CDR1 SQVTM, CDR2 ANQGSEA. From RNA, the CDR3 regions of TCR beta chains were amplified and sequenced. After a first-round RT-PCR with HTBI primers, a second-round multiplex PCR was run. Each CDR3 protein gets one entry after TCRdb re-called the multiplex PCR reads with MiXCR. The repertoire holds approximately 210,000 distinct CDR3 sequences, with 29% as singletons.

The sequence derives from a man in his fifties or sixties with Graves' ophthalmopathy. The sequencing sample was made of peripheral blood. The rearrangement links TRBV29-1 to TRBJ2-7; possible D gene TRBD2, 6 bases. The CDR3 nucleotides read TGCAGCGTTGTAGCGGACACCGAATACGAGCAGTACTTC. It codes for CSVVADTEYEQYF.